This entry concerns a single TCR beta chain. As yet, its antigen is unknown. Trimming took off 6 bases at V and 6 bases at J, with 12 bases between the two ends. Germline V gives CDR1 MNHEY, CDR2 SVGEGT. This CDR3 is 13 amino acids long. The sample is drawn from a study of blood T cells in healthy people across ages. The authors ran a second PCR of about 6 to 11 cycles using a sample-barcoded 5' primer and a J-beta primer mix. TCRdb re-derived calls from the 5' RACE reads in MiXCR, one entry per CDR3 protein. This sample has about 970,000 distinct CDR3 sequences, with roughly half found just once. Study-wide results and limits: Diversity was estimated from one million T cells, and these estimates were considered underestimates.

This clonotype was obtained from a woman aged 55-70 years in good health. The J gene is TRBJ2-1, the V gene TRBV6-2 or TRBV6-3; no firm D call. Sequences were obtained from blood. The CDR3 loop is CASSREMGNEQFF. The CDR3 bases are TGTGCCAGCAGCCGAGAGATGGGCAATGAGCAGTTCTTC.